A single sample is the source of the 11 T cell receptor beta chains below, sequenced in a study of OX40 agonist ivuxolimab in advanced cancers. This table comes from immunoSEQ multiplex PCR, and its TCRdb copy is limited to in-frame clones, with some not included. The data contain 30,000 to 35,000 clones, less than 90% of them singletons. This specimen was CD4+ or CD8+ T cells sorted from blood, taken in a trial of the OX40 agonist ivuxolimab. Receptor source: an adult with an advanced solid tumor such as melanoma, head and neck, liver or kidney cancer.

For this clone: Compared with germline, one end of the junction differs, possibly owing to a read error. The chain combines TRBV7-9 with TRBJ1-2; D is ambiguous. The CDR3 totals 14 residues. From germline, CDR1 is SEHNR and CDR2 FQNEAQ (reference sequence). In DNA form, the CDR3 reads TGTGCCAGCAGCTTTGTGACAACTCCCTATCGCTACACCTTC. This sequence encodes CASSFVTTPYRYTF.

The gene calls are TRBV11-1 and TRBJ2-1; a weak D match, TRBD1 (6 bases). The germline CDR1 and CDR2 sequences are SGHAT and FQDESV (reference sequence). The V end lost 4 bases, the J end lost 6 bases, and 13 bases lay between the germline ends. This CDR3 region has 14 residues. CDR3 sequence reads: CASSSPGQFNEQFF. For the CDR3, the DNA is TGTGCCAGCAGCTCTCCGGGACAATTCAATGAGCAGTTCTTC.

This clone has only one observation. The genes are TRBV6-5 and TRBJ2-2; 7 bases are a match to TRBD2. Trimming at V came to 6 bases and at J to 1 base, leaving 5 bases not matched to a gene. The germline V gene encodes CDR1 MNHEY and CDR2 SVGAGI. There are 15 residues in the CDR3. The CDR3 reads CASSAGVGNTGELFF. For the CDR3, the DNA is TGTGCCAGCAGCGCGGGGGTCGGGAACACCGGGGAGCTGTTTTTT.

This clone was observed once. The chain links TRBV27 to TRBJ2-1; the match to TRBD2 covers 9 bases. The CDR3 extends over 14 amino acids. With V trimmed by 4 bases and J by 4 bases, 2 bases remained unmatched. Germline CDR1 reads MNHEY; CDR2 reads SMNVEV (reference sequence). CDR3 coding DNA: TGTGCCAGCAGTTCTAGCGGGGCTTACAATGAGCAGTTCTTC. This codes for CASSSSGAYNEQFF.

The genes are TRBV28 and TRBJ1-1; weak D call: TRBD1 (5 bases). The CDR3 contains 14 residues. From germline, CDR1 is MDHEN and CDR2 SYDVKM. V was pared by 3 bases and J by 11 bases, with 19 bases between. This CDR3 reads CASSFASSSGIAFF. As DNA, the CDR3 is TGTGCCAGCAGTTTTGCGTCGTCGTCAGGGATCGCTTTCTTT.

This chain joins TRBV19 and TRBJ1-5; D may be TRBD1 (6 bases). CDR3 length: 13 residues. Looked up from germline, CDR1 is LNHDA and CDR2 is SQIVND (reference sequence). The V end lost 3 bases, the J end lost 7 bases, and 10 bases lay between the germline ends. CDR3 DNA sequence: TGTGCCAGTAGTATTGGGGGGCCCCAGCCCCAGCATTTT. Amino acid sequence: CASSIGGPQPQHF.

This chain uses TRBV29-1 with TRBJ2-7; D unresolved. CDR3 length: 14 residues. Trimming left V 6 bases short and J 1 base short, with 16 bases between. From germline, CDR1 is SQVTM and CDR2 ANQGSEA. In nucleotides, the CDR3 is TGCAGCGTCGCCCCAGGCCACAGATCCTACGAGCAGTACTTC. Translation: CSVAPGHRSYEQYF.

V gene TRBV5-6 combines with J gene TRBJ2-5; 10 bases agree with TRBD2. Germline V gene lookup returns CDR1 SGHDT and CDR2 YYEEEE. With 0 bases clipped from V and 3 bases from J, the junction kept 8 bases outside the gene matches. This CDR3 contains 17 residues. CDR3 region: CASSLGPPTSGKETQYF. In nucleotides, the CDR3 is TGTGCCAGCAGCTTGGGACCACCAACTAGCGGGAAAGAGACCCAGTACTTC.

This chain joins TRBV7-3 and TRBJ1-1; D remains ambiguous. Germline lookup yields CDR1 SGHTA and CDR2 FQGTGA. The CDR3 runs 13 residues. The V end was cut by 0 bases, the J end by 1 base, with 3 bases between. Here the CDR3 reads CASSLTGNTEAFF. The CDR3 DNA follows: TGTGCCAGCAGCTTAACGGGGAACACTGAAGCTTTCTTT.

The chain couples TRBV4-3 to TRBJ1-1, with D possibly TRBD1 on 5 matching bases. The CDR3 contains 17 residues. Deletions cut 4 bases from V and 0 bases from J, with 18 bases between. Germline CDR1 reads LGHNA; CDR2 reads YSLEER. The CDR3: CASSLGRVTSMNTEAFF. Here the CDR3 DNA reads TGCGCCAGCAGCCTGGGACGGGTGACTTCCATGAACACTGAAGCTTTCTTT.

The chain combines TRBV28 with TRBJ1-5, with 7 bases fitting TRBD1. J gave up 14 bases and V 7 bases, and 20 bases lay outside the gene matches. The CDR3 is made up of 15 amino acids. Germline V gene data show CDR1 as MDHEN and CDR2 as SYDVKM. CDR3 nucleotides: TGTGCCAGCACCCTACAGGGGACTCGTAGGGCCCCAGAGCATTTT. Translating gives CASTLQGTRRAPEHF.